Each of the 28 T cell receptor beta chains below was sequenced from the same sample in a study of molecular identifiers for immune sequencing clone quantification. Each CDR3 protein gets one entry after TCRdb re-called the PCR reads with MiXCR. This table holds about 500,000 distinct CDR3 sequences, 25% found once. Source material: naive CD8+ T cells from blood, with Jurkat cell RNA spiked in. Specified subset: FACS-sorted CD8+CD4-CCR7+CD45RA+ naive T cells. These receptors originate from a human donor in good health. Some libraries in this study had Jurkat cell RNA spiked in.

This clonotype has just a few counts. This chain links TRBV4-1 with TRBJ1-5; perhaps TRBD1 as D (6 bases). CDR3 length equals 15 residues. Trimming shortened V by 0 bases and J by 11 bases, and 17 bases separated the two germline ends. Germline V lookup: CDR1 MGHRA, CDR2 YSYEKL. The CDR3 is CASSQDVIGGWAQHF. For the CDR3, the DNA is TGCGCCAGCAGCCAAGATGTTATAGGGGGTTGGGCCCAGCATTTT.

This clonotype was detected ten times or more. V and J are TRBV30 and TRBJ1-5; D is ambiguous. The germline V and J ends were trimmed by 2 bases and 5 bases, with 16 bases remaining between them. The CDR3 contains 15 residues. Germline V gene data show CDR1 as GTSNPN and CDR2 as SVGIG (reference sequence). CDR3 amino acids: CAWSKRTGKHQPQHF. CDR3 DNA: TGTGCCTGGAGTAAGAGGACCGGGAAACATCAGCCCCAGCATTTT.

This clonotype appeared a few times. A much larger clone sits a single nucleotide away, making a read error possible. This chain uses TRBV29-1 with TRBJ2-3; tentative D call: TRBD2 (5 bases). V was trimmed by 1 base and J by 4 bases, leaving 15 bases between them. Germline CDR1 SQVTM, CDR2 ANQGSEA. The CDR3 length is 15 residues. Written as DNA, the CDR3 is TGCAGCGTTGAAGTCTCAGAACCTAGCTCAGATACGCAGTATTTT. This translates into CSVEVSEPSSDTQYF.

This clonotype has a count of ten or more. The chain combines TRBV6-2 or TRBV6-3 with TRBJ1-1, with D hard to call. CDR3 length: 13 amino acids. V shed 0 bases and J shed 7 bases, with 9 bases lying between them. Germline loops: CDR1 MNHEY, CDR2 SVGEGT. The DNA of the CDR3 is TGTGCCAGCAGTTACTCGTGGCGGGATGAAGCTTTCTTT. This codes for CASSYSWRDEAFF.

There are a few counts of this clonotype. CDR3 protein: CASSSLSGANVLTF. CDR3 in DNA: TGTGCCAGCAGTTCACTTTCGGGGGCCAACGTCCTGACTTTC. J is TRBJ2-6 and V is TRBV6-1, with D hard to call. V was shortened by 5 bases and J by 4 bases, with 9 bases between the two germline ends. This CDR3 comprises 14 residues. Germline assignment: CDR1 MNHNS and CDR2 SASEGT.

To note about this clonotype: Mismatch with germline at one junction end may stem from a read error. The rearrangement uses TRBV4-1 and TRBJ1-2; 8 positions agree with TRBD1. This CDR3 is 14 amino acids long. Germline V gene lookup returns CDR1 MGHRA and CDR2 YSYEKL. The CDR3 spells CASSQDPGSGGYSF. CDR3 in DNA: TGCGCCAGCAGCCAAGATCCAGGGTCAGGGGGCTACAGCTTC.

With respect to this clonotype: A much larger clone differs from this one at a single base, so this may be a read error. The gene calls are TRBV5-5 and TRBJ1-1; TRBD1 is a possible D gene (5 bases). Germline V gives CDR1 SGHKS, CDR2 YYEKEE (reference sequence). The CDR3 has 13 amino acids. Written as DNA, the CDR3 is TGTGCCAGCAGCACTCGGGGCCCCACTGAAGCTCTCTTT. This codes for CASSTRGPTEALF.

This clonotype has only one observation. This may come from a read error, since a much larger clone is one base off. The chain couples TRBV30 to TRBJ2-7; TRBD1 aligns across 8 bases. Germline loops: CDR1 GTSNPN, CDR2 SVGIG (reference sequence). The CDR3 loop spans 16 amino acids. The ends lost 1 base at V and 4 bases at J; junction bases unmatched: 12. The chain's CDR3 is CAWSATRQGRPYEQYF. The DNA of the CDR3 is TGTGCCTGGAGTGCCACTCGACAGGGGAGGCCTTACGAGCAGTACTTC.

This clonotype was seen repeatedly, ten times or more. The chain links TRBV11-2 to TRBJ2-3; D is perhaps TRBD1 (6 bases). CDR1 is SGHAT, CDR2 FQNNGV, per germline. V dropped 3 bases and J dropped 4 bases, with 11 bases sitting between them. This CDR3 comprises 14 residues. CDR3: CASSFLQGSDTQYF. CDR3 nucleotide sequence: TGTGCCAGCAGCTTCTTACAGGGCTCAGATACGCAGTATTTT. The full variable domain, completed using reference TRBV11-2 and TRBJ2-3, is EAGVAQSPRYKIIEKRQSVAFWCNPISGHATLYWYQQILGQGPKLLIQFQNNGVVDDSQLPKDRFSAERLKGVDSTLKIQPAKLEDSAVYLCASSFLQGSDTQYFGPGTRLTVL.

For this clonotype: No conserved phenylalanine or tryptophan ends this CDR3, so it is likely a read error. This sequence joins TRBV6-2 or TRBV6-3 and TRBJ1-1, with TRBD1 as a possible D gene (5 bases). Germline values: CDR1 MNHEY, CDR2 SVGEGT. The CDR3 extends over 16 amino acids. V was clipped by 0 bases and J by 1 base, with 12 bases between them. CDR3 in amino acids: CASSYSRSGSNTEAFL. As DNA, the CDR3 is TGTGCCAGCAGTTACTCACGGTCAGGGTCGAACACTGAAGCTTTCCTT.

Note on this clonotype: The junction does not match germline at one end; this may be a read error. The chain carries TRBV19 and TRBJ1-5; D remains unclear. Germline CDR1 reads LNHDA; CDR2 reads SQIVND (reference sequence). There are 16 residues in the CDR3. CDR3 coding DNA: TGTGCCAGTGGTATAGGGTCCCGGGGAAGCAATCAGCCCCAGCATTTT. Residues: CASGIGSRGSNQPQHF.

This clonotype was found once. Germline and junction disagree at one end, which may indicate a read error. The J gene is TRBJ1-4, the V gene TRBV30; possibly TRBD1 for D (5 bases). The CDR3 runs 15 residues. Germline V gene sequence: CDR1 GTSNPN, CDR2 SVGIG (reference sequence). CDR3 DNA sequence: TGTGCCTGGTGGTCTCTGGAGGGGACTAATGAAAACCTGTTTTTT. It translates to CAWWSLEGTNENLFF.

The V and J genes are TRBV12-3 or TRBV12-4 and TRBJ2-7, with TRBD1 matching 7 bases. V lost 7 bases and J lost 3; bases outside the gene matches: 9. The length of the CDR3 is 14 residues. The CDR3 reads CASTTWDSRYEQYF. CDR3 nucleotides: TGTGCCAGCACCACTTGGGACAGCCGCTACGAGCAGTACTTC.

This clonotype was seen repeatedly, ten times or more. The chain carries TRBV6-2 or TRBV6-3 and TRBJ2-4, with D maybe TRBD1 (6 bases). Trimming stripped 4 bases from V and 1 base from J, with 14 bases between. CDR1 and CDR2 from the germline V gene are MNHEY and SVGEGT. The CDR3 spans 16 residues. CDR3 nucleotide sequence: TGTGCCAGCAGTTCGCCAGGGGTAGCGGCCAAAAACATTCAGTACTTC. It is translated as CASSSPGVAAKNIQYF.

As for this clonotype: Germline and junction disagree at one end, which may indicate a read error. The chain has TRBV4-1 and TRBJ2-7; D not resolved. From germline, CDR1 is MGHRA and CDR2 YSYEKL. This CDR3 contains 15 residues. The CDR3 nucleotides are TGCGCCAGCAGCCAAGATACCCGACATCCCTACGAGCAGCACTTC. Translated: CASSQDTRHPYEQHF.

This clonotype has a handful of counts. V and J are TRBV28 and TRBJ1-1, with D unresolved. The CDR3 runs to 15 residues. Trimming took off 8 bases at V and 1 base at J, with 17 bases between the two ends. The germline V gene has CDR1 MDHEN and CDR2 SYDVKM. CDR3 bases: TGTGCCAGCCTTTTCGCGGGGAGGAGGAACACTGAAGCTTTCTTT. This gives the protein CASLFAGRRNTEAFF.

Notes on this clonotype: Just one base apart from a much larger clone, this may be a read error. The chain is built from TRBV18 and TRBJ1-1, with no clear D. Germline V CDR1 and CDR2: KGHSH, LQKENI. This CDR3 has 15 residues. The CDR3 region is CASSPPFLGNTAAFF. The DNA for the CDR3 is TGTGCCAGCTCACCACCCTTCCTGGGGAACACTGCAGCTTTCTTT. Full variable domain (missing parts from reference TRBV18 and TRBJ1-1): NAGVMQNPRHLVRRRGQEARLRCSPMKGHSHVYWYRQLPEEGLKFMVYLQKENIIDESGMPKERFSAEFPKEGPSILRIQQVVRGDSAAYFCASSPPFLGNTAAFFGQGTRLTVV.

Remarks on this clonotype: A much larger clonotype is one base distant, so this may be a read error. CDR3 residues: CASSEAGVGPQQYF. Written as DNA, the CDR3 is TGTGCCAGCAGTGAAGCAGGGGTGGGCCCCCAGCAGTACTTC. V usage is TRBV2 and J usage is TRBJ2-7, with a possible D match to TRBD1 (5 bases). From germline, CDR1 is SNHLY and CDR2 FYNNEI. The CDR3 has 14 amino acids. V dropped 0 bases and J dropped 8 bases, with 14 bases sitting between them.

This clonotype has a single count. Because the CDR3 is missing its conserved closing phenylalanine or tryptophan, this is likely a read error. The chain carries TRBV27 and TRBJ2-6, with TRBD1 identical over 10 bases. The CDR3 is 18 residues long. CDR1 and CDR2 from the germline V gene are MNHEY and SMNVEV (reference sequence). Trimming cost V 5 bases and J 6 bases; bases outside gene matches: 13. CDR3 amino acids: CASSIGPGQGISANVLTI. The CDR3 DNA follows: TGTGCCAGCAGTATCGGGCCGGGACAGGGGATCTCGGCCAACGTCCTGACTATC.

This clonotype was observed many times. The chain has TRBV18 and TRBJ2-3; D perhaps matches TRBD1 (6 bases). CDR3 length: 15 amino acids. V was clipped by 2 bases and J by 6 bases, with 15 bases between them. Germline-derived CDR1 and CDR2 are KGHSH and LQKENI. The CDR3 DNA sequence: TGTGCCAGCTCACCAGTGGGACAACTCTCGGATACGCAGTATTTT. Translating gives CASSPVGQLSDTQYF. The full variable domain, with the rest looked up from reference TRBV18 and TRBJ2-3, is NAGVMQNPRHLVRRRGQEARLRCSPMKGHSHVYWYRQLPEEGLKFMVYLQKENIIDESGMPKERFSAEFPKEGPSILRIQQVVRGDSAAYFCASSPVGQLSDTQYFGPGTRLTVL.

The chain employs TRBV20-1 and TRBJ2-3; 12 bases map to TRBD2. Germline CDR1 DFQATT, CDR2 SNEGSKA (reference sequence). The CDR3 is 15 amino acids. V lost 5 bases and J lost 2; bases outside the gene matches: 5. DNA of the CDR3: TGCAGTGCTCGACTAGCGGGGGAGCACACAGATACGCAGTATTTT. Its translation: CSARLAGEHTDTQYF.

This clonotype was seen at least ten times. The rearrangement joins TRBV14 to TRBJ1-1, with D perhaps TRBD1 (6 bases). This CDR3 contains 15 residues. Deletions cut 4 bases from V and 5 bases from J, with 17 bases between. The V gene's germline CDR1 is SGHDN and CDR2 FVKESK. CDR3 protein: CASSPKGHLGTEAFF. The CDR3 nucleotides are TGTGCCAGCAGCCCGAAGGGACACTTAGGAACTGAAGCTTTCTTT.

Of note for this clonotype: Given a much more abundant clone one base away, this may be a read error. The chain links TRBV4-3 to TRBJ2-1; no definite D call. The CDR3 has 15 residues. The V gene's germline CDR1 is LGHNA and CDR2 YSLEER. The CDR3 loop is CASSQGPSSYNERFF. The CDR3, as DNA: TGCGCCAGCAGCCAAGGGCCGAGCTCCTACAATGAGCGGTTCTTC.

The chain has TRBV7-9 and TRBJ1-1, with D possibly being TRBD1 (5 bases). The CDR3 loop spans 16 amino acids. Trimming took 5 bases from V and 4 from J, leaving 20 bases between them. Germline V lookup: CDR1 SEHNR, CDR2 FQNEAQ (reference sequence). CDR3 nucleotide sequence: TGTGCCAGCAGCCCACCCCGGCTGCCAGGGATCACTGAAGCTTTCTTT. It specifies CASSPPRLPGITEAFF. Drawing the rest from reference TRBV7-9 and TRBJ1-1, the complete variable domain is DTGVSQNPRHKITKRGQNVTFRCDPISEHNRLYWYRQTLGQGPEFLTYFQNEAQLEKSRLLSDRFSAERPKGSFSTLEIQRTEQGDSAMYLCASSPPRLPGITEAFFGQGTRLTVV.

This clonotype was recorded at least ten times. The rearrangement links TRBV12-5 to TRBJ1-1; maybe TRBD1 (5 bases). The CDR3 has 12 amino acids. Germline V gene sequence: CDR1 LGHNT, CDR2 FRNRAP. The V end was cut by 8 bases, the J end by 9 bases, with 16 bases between. The CDR3 reads CASSVTVIKAFF. The CDR3 bases are TGTGCTAGTTCAGTGACAGTGATAAAAGCTTTCTTT.

This clonotype appeared a few times. The chain joins TRBV6-2 or TRBV6-3 to TRBJ1-5; D not certain. The V end lost 2 bases, the J end lost 2 bases, and 13 bases lay between the germline ends. The length of the CDR3 is 16 residues. Germline V gives CDR1 MNHEY, CDR2 SVGEGT. This CDR3 reads CASSYLRPGGNQPQHF. The CDR3 DNA is TGTGCCAGCAGTTACCTCCGCCCCGGCGGCAATCAGCCCCAGCATTTT.

The genes are TRBV9 and TRBJ2-7, with D perhaps assigned TRBD1 or TRBD2 (5 bases each). This CDR3 has 14 residues. From germline, CDR1 is SGDLS and CDR2 YYNGEE. V shed 0 bases and J shed 2 bases, with 9 bases lying between them. CDR3 nucleotides: TGTGCCAGCAGCGTAGGAGGGGCCACCTACGAGCAGTACTTC. Translated: CASSVGGATYEQYF. Drawing the rest from reference TRBV9 and TRBJ2-7, the complete variable domain is DSGVTQTPKHLITATGQRVTLRCSPRSGDLSVYWYQQSLDQGLQFLIQYYNGEERAKGNILERFSAQQFPDLHSELNLSSLELGDSALYFCASSVGGATYEQYFGPGTRLTVT.

As to this clonotype: A much larger clone sits a single nucleotide away, making a read error possible. CDR3 nucleotides: TGCGCCAGCAGTCAATCAGCAGGGAGGGGGGAGCCCGGGGAGCTGTTTTTT. Protein sequence: CASSQSAGRGEPGELFF. The chain carries TRBV23-1 and TRBJ2-2, with a weak D call TRBD2 (7 bases). TRBV23-1 is an ORF for which the function is uncertain. V was trimmed by 0 bases and J by 6 bases, leaving 17 bases between them. The CDR3 is made up of 17 amino acids.